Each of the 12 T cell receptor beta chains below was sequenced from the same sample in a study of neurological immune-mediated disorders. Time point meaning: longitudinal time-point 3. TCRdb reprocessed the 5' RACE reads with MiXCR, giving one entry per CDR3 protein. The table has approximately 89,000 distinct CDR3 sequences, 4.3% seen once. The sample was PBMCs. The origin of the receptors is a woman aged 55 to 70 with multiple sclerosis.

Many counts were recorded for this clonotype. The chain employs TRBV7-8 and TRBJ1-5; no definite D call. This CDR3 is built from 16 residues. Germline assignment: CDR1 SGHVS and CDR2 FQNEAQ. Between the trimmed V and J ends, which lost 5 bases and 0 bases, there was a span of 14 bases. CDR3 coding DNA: TGTGCCAGCAGCCTCGGGCCAGATAATAGCAATCAGCCCCAGCATTTT. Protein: CASSLGPDNSNQPQHF.

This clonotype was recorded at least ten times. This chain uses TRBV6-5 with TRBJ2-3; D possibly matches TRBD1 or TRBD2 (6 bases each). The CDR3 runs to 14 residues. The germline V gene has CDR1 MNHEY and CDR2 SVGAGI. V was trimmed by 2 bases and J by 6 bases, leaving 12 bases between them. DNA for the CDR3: TGTGCCAGCAGTTACGGGGGGCTGGGGGATACGCAGTATTTT. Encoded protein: CASSYGGLGDTQYF.

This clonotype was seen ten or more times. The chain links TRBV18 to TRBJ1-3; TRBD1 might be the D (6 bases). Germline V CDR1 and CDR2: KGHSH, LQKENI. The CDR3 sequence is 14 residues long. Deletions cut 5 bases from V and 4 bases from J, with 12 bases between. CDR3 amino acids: CASSLQGSGNTIYF. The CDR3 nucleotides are TGTGCCAGCTCATTACAGGGTTCCGGAAACACCATATATTTT.

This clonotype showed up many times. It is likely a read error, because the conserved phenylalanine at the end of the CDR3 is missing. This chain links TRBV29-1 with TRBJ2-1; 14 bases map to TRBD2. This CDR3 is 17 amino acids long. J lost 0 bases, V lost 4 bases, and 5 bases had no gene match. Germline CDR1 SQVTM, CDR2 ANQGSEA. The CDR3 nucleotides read TGCAGCGTTGGGAAGGGACTAGCGGGGGCCTCCTACAATGAGCAGTTCTCC. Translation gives CSVGKGLAGASYNEQFS.

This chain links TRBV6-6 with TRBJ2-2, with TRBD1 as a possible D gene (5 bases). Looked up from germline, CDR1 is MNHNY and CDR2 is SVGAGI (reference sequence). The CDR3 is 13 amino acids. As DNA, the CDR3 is TGTGCAACCAAGAGATCAGGGACCGGGGAGCTGTTTTTT. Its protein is CATKRSGTGELFF.

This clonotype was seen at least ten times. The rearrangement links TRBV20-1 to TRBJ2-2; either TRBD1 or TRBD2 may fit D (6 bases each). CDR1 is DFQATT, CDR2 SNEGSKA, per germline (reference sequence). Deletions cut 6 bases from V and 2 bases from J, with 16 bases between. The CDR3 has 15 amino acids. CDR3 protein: CSATKGGPNTGELFF. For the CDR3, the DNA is TGCAGTGCCACTAAGGGGGGCCCTAACACCGGGGAGCTGTTTTTT.

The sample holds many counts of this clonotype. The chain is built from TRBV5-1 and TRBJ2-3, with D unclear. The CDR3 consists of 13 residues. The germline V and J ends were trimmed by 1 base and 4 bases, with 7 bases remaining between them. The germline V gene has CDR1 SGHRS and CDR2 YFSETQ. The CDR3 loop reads CASSLTVSDTQYF. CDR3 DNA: TGCGCCAGCAGCTTGACAGTTTCAGATACGCAGTATTTT. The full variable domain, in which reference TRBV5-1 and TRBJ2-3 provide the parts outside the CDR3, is KAGVTQTPRYLIKTRGQQVTLSCSPISGHRSVSWYQQTPGQGLQFLFEYFSETQRNKGNFPGRFSGRQFSNSRSEMNVSTLELGDSALYLCASSLTVSDTQYFGPGTRLTVL.

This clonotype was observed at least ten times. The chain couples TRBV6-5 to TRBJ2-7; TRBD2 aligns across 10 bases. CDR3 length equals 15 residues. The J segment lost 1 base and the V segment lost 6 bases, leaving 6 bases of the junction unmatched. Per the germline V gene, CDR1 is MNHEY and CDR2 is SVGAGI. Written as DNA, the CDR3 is TGTGCCAGCAGCGAAATAGCGGGGGGTTCCTACGAGCAGTACTTC. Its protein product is CASSEIAGGSYEQYF.

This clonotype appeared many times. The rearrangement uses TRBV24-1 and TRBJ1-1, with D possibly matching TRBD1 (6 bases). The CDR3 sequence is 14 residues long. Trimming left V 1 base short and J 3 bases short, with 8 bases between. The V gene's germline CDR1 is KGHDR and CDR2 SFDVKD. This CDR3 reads CATSDFEGDTEAFF. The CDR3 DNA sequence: TGTGCCACCAGTGATTTCGAGGGGGACACTGAAGCTTTCTTT.

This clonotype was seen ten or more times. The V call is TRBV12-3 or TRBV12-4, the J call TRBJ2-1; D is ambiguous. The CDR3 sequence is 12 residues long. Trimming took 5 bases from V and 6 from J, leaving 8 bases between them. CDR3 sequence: CASSPPLNEQFF. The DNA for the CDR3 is TGTGCCAGCAGTCCGCCCCTCAATGAGCAGTTCTTC.

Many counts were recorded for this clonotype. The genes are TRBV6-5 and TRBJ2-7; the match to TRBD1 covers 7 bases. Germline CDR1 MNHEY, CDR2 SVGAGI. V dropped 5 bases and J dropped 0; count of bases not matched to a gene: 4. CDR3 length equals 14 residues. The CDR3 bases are TGTGCCAGCAGTACGGGACAGAGCTCCTACGAGCAGTACTTC. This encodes CASSTGQSSYEQYF.

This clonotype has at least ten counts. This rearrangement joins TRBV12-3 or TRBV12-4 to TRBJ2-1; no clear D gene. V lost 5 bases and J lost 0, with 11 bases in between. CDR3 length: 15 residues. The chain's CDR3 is CASSRVPLSYNEQFF. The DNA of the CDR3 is TGTGCCAGCAGTAGGGTCCCCCTCTCCTACAATGAGCAGTTCTTC.